Given below is one TCR beta chain in context. Antigen unknown. The V gene's germline CDR1 is SGHDT and CDR2 YYEEEE. This CDR3 has 14 residues. The junction had 10 bases not matched to a gene; V was cut back by 6 bases and J by 5 bases. The data were obtained in a study of cytomegalovirus exposure and HLA in healthy donors. The study, taken as a whole, reports: It was reportedly the case that the classifier diagnosed cytomegalovirus status with high specificity and sensitivity.

Primers included in the PCR were 60 Vbeta and 13 Jbeta primers. TCRdb keeps only in-frame clones here, not all; method: immunoSEQ multiplex PCR. This table holds around 150,000 clones. V is TRBV5-6 and J is TRBJ1-2, with TRBD1 matching over 7 bases. The TCR originated in a man in his forties in good health and CMV-seronegative. Sequenced material: PBMCs. CDR3 sequence: CASTDTGTAYGYTF. CDR3 coding DNA: TGTGCCAGCACCGATACCGGGACAGCGTATGGCTACACCTTC.